This T cell receptor beta chain derives from a study of cytomegalovirus exposure and HLA in healthy donors. V lost 6 bases and J lost 6, with 12 bases in between. Germline-derived CDR1 and CDR2 are SGHTA and FQGNSA. This CDR3 has 13 amino acids. The PCR employed 60 Vbeta primers together with 13 Jbeta primers. Clones were read by immunoSEQ multiplex PCR, and TCRdb kept only the in-frame ones, dropping some. The sample lists more than 85,000 clones; approximately 72% were seen once. The TCR comes from a male donor in good health and CMV-seropositive. J is TRBJ1-5 and V is TRBV7-2; D remains unclear. The sequencing sample was made of PBMCs. CDR3 residues: CASSSHGGQPQHF. As DNA, the CDR3 is TGTGCCAGCAGTTCCCACGGTGGTCAGCCCCAGCATTTT.